A single sample is the source of the 24 T cell receptor beta chains below, sequenced in a study of blood T cell repertoires in COVID-19. Assay: immunoSEQ multiplex PCR; the TCRdb copy retains only in-frame clones and omits some. Of 90,000 to 130,000 clones listed, approximately 83% are singletons. The sequenced sample consisted of peripheral blood. The receptor source for this set is an older woman with acute or convalescent COVID-19.

This clone is a singleton in its sample. CDR3 amino acids: CASRATGAARSPLHF. The CDR3 DNA reads as TGTGCCAGCAGGGCTACAGGGGCCGCTCGTTCACCCCTCCACTTT. The rearrangement links TRBV2 to TRBJ1-6; TRBD1 matches at 7 bases. With V trimmed by 6 bases and J by 9 bases, 11 bases remained unmatched. The germline gives CDR1 SNHLY, CDR2 FYNNEI. This CDR3 is 15 amino acids long.

J is TRBJ1-3 and V is TRBV6-5; no clear D. Deletions cut 0 bases from V and 0 bases from J, with 9 bases between. This CDR3 has 16 amino acids. From germline, CDR1 is MNHEY and CDR2 SVGAGI. CDR3 sequence: CASSYSPASSGNTIYF. For the CDR3, the DNA is TGTGCCAGCAGTTACTCGCCTGCCAGCTCTGGAAACACCATATATTTT.

This sequence joins TRBV16 and TRBJ1-6; 11 bases are shared with TRBD1. CDR1 is KGHSY, CDR2 FQNENV, per germline. The trim removed 4 bases at V and 8 bases at J, leaving 7 bases unmatched. This CDR3 comprises 16 residues. The CDR3 DNA follows: TGTGCCAGCAGCCCCTGGGACAGGGGGACCTATTCACCCCTCCACTTT. It is translated as CASSPWDRGTYSPLHF.

This rearrangement joins TRBV10-3 to TRBJ2-5; 7 bases fit TRBD1. This CDR3 spans 13 amino acids. Germline lookup yields CDR1 ENHRY and CDR2 SYGVKD. V lost 6 bases, J lost 4 bases, and 5 bases stayed unmatched. In DNA, the CDR3 is TGTGCCATCAGGGACCACAGGGGAGAGACCCAGTACTTC. It yields the protein CAIRDHRGETQYF.

The V call is TRBV7-9, the J call TRBJ1-1, with unresolved D. The CDR3 totals 14 residues. Germline values: CDR1 SEHNR, CDR2 FQNEAQ (reference sequence). V dropped 1 base and J dropped 7 bases, with 13 bases sitting between them. This chain's CDR3 is CASSLGHTRGEAFF. The CDR3 coding sequence is TGTGCCAGCAGCTTAGGGCATACGAGAGGTGAAGCTTTCTTT. Full variable domain (rest looked up from reference TRBV7-9 and TRBJ1-1): DTGVSQNPRHKITKRGQNVTFRCDPISEHNRLYWYRQTLGQGPEFLTYFQNEAQLEKSRLLSDRFSAERPKGSFSTLEIQRTEQGDSAMYLCASSLGHTRGEAFFGQGTRLTVV.

The chain couples TRBV12-3 or TRBV12-4 to TRBJ1-2, with D possibly TRBD1 on 6 matching bases. The germline V and J ends were trimmed by 6 bases and 4 bases, with 9 bases remaining between them. The CDR3 sequence is 12 residues long. CDR3: CASRQGSYGYTF. The CDR3 nucleotides are TGTGCCAGCAGACAGGGATCCTATGGCTACACCTTC.

This clone was counted only a few times. The chain has TRBV6-5 and TRBJ2-5; a possible D gene is TRBD1 (6 bases). Per the germline V gene, CDR1 is MNHEY and CDR2 is SVGAGI. Trimming left V 4 bases short and J 5 bases short, with 11 bases between. CDR3 size: 13 residues. The CDR3 sequence is CASSLSRGETQYF. The CDR3, as DNA: TGTGCCAGCAGTTTGAGCAGGGGCGAGACCCAGTACTTC.

The chain carries TRBV28 and TRBJ1-4; tentative D call: TRBD1 (5 bases). Per germline, CDR1 MDHEN and CDR2 SYDVKM. V dropped 2 bases and J dropped 3 bases, with 7 bases sitting between them. CDR3 length: 14 amino acids. This CDR3 is CASSLGAANEKLFF. CDR3 DNA: TGTGCCAGCAGTTTAGGGGCAGCTAATGAAAAACTGTTTTTT.

The chain has TRBV7-2 and TRBJ1-2; TRBD1 agrees at 10 bases. CDR3 length: 14 amino acids. Losses at the gene ends were 6 bases for V and 7 bases for J; bases not matched to a gene: 8. Germline CDR1 SGHTA, CDR2 FQGNSA. CDR3: CASSDRGRGGGYTF. In nucleotides, the CDR3 is TGTGCCAGCAGTGACAGGGGGCGCGGGGGTGGCTACACCTTC.

This chain uses TRBV7-9 with TRBJ2-5, with 8 bases identical to TRBD1. Germline CDR1 SEHNR, CDR2 FQNEAQ (reference sequence). After removal of 1 base from V and 0 bases from J, the junction contained 13 bases not matched to a gene. CDR3 size: 19 residues. The CDR3 protein is CASSLGDRGPTRYQETQYF. CDR3 bases: TGTGCCAGCAGCTTAGGAGACAGGGGCCCAACACGGTACCAAGAGACCCAGTACTTC.

Worth noting for this clone: The same CDR3 can be traced to other DNA sequences in this sample. The chain couples TRBV5-1 to TRBJ2-2; possible D gene TRBD1, 6 bases. Germline values: CDR1 SGHRS, CDR2 YFSETQ. The V end lost 5 bases, the J end lost 7 bases, and 12 bases lay between the germline ends. The CDR3 spans 13 residues. The DNA for the CDR3 is TGCGCCAGCAGTGAACAGGGTAACGGGGAGCTGTTTTTT. This codes for CASSEQGNGELFF.

V gene TRBV10-1 combines with J gene TRBJ2-2, with D tentatively TRBD2 (6 bases). V was shortened by 2 bases and J by 10 bases, with 17 bases between the two germline ends. This CDR3 has 15 residues. Germline V lookup: CDR1 WNHNN, CDR2 SYGVQD (reference sequence). DNA of the CDR3: TGCGCCAGCAGTGAGAATAGCGGTCCCACGTCGGAGCTGTTTTTT. Translated, it gives CASSENSGPTSELFF.

The genes are TRBV28 and TRBJ2-7; 7 nucleotides line up with TRBD1. CDR1 is MDHEN, CDR2 SYDVKM, per germline. This CDR3 spans 16 amino acids. The V gene end was trimmed by 5 bases and the J gene end by 2 bases; junction bases not matched to a gene: 12. DNA for the CDR3: TGTGCCAGCAGTCCTAGAAACAGGGGACCCCCCTACGAGCAGTACTTC. Translating gives CASSPRNRGPPYEQYF.

This chain links TRBV28 with TRBJ1-2; TRBD1 aligns across 11 bases. V trimming: 10 bases; J trimming: 5 bases; junction bases outside the gene matches: 6. The germline V gene encodes CDR1 MDHEN and CDR2 SYDVKM. The CDR3 is made up of 13 amino acids. CDR3 in amino acids: CATRDRGKYGYTF. The CDR3 coding sequence is TGTGCCACCAGGGACAGGGGGAAGTATGGCTACACCTTC.

The chain recombines TRBV2 with TRBJ2-1; 8 nucleotides agree with TRBD1. Germline V lookup: CDR1 SNHLY, CDR2 FYNNEI. The trim removed 7 bases at V and 8 bases at J, leaving 7 bases unmatched. This CDR3 is 13 amino acids long. The CDR3 region is CASKRQGAYEQFF. Here the CDR3 DNA reads TGTGCCAGCAAGAGGCAGGGGGCTTATGAGCAGTTCTTC.

The chain has TRBV6-2 or TRBV6-3 and TRBJ2-2, with D unclear. Germline values: CDR1 MNHEY, CDR2 SVGEGT. Trimming took 11 bases from V and 5 from J, leaving 24 bases between them. CDR3 length: 16 amino acids. The CDR3 loop reads CAGGRRPTQRTGELFF. The CDR3 nucleotides are TGTGCCGGCGGCCGTCGACCTACTCAGAGGACCGGGGAGCTGTTTTTT.

V usage is TRBV7-2 and J usage is TRBJ1-3; D gene unclear. V dropped 2 bases and J dropped 1 base, with 9 bases sitting between them. Germline values: CDR1 SGHTA, CDR2 FQGNSA. The CDR3 has 15 amino acids. The CDR3 bases are TGTGCCAGCAGCTTACAGATGAAATCTGGAAACACCATATATTTT. As protein: CASSLQMKSGNTIYF.

The chain recombines TRBV5-1 with TRBJ1-3; no clear D gene. There are 13 residues in the CDR3. Germline CDR1 reads SGHRS; CDR2 reads YFSETQ. V lost 3 bases to trimming and J lost 6 bases, with 10 bases between them. CDR3 coding DNA: TGCGCCAGCAGCTCAAACCTAGCAAACACCATATATTTT. Its protein is CASSSNLANTIYF.

The gene calls are TRBV28 and TRBJ2-5; D gene ambiguous. This CDR3 contains 14 residues. In germline, CDR1 is MDHEN, CDR2 SYDVKM. V lost 2 bases to trimming and J lost 5 bases, with 12 bases between them. The CDR3 sequence: CASSLAPAGETQYF. CDR3 sequence (DNA): TGTGCCAGCAGTTTAGCCCCGGCCGGGGAGACCCAGTACTTC. Variable domain in full (rest from reference TRBV28 and TRBJ2-5): DVKVTQSSRYLVKRTGEKVFLECVQDMDHENMFWYRQDPGLGLRLIYFSYDVKMKEKGDIPEGYSVSREKKERFSLILESASTNQTSMYLCASSLAPAGETQYFGPGTRLLVL.

The chain carries TRBV18 and TRBJ2-5, with 7 positions matching TRBD1. The germline V gene encodes CDR1 KGHSH and CDR2 LQKENI. J lost 2 bases, V lost 6 bases, and 3 bases had no gene match. The CDR3 has 13 amino acids. CDR3 protein: CASSDRVQETQYF. Written as DNA, the CDR3 is TGTGCCAGCTCCGACAGGGTACAAGAGACCCAGTACTTC.

The chain uses TRBV4-2 and TRBJ2-7, with TRBD2 matching 11 bases. The V gene's germline CDR1 is LGHNA and CDR2 YNFKEQ. The ends lost 4 bases at V and 2 bases at J; junction bases unmatched: 7. The CDR3 has 16 amino acids. CDR3: CASSPSGTSGPYEQYF. Written as DNA, the CDR3 is TGTGCCAGCAGCCCGTCCGGGACTAGCGGCCCCTACGAGCAGTACTTC.

The V gene is TRBV7-9, the J gene TRBJ2-3, with D perhaps matching TRBD2 (6 bases). The germline V and J ends were trimmed by 2 bases and 0 bases, with 12 bases remaining between them. Germline V lookup: CDR1 SEHNR, CDR2 FQNEAQ (reference sequence). The CDR3 has 16 amino acids. The CDR3 coding sequence is TGTGCCAGCAGCTTAAGATCGGCGGGGAGCACAGATACGCAGTATTTT. This sequence encodes CASSLRSAGSTDTQYF.

This clone was observed a handful of times. The V call is TRBV13, the J call TRBJ2-1; 10 bases are a match to TRBD2. Germline V gives CDR1 PRHDT, CDR2 FYEKMQ (reference sequence). With V trimmed by 0 bases and J by 4 bases, 6 bases remained unmatched. The CDR3 contains 17 residues. CDR3 region: CASSLGPSGRAYNEQFF. The CDR3 coding sequence is TGTGCCAGCAGCTTAGGACCTAGCGGGAGAGCTTACAATGAGCAGTTCTTC.

J is TRBJ1-5 and V is TRBV6-7; D perhaps matches TRBD1 (5 bases). TRBV6-7 is an ORF for which the function is uncertain. V was trimmed by 2 bases and J by 0 bases, leaving 14 bases between them. There are 17 residues in the CDR3. For the CDR3, the DNA is TGTGCCAGCAGTTACACGACGGGGGGGTATAGCAATCAGCCCCAGCATTTT. Amino acids: CASSYTTGGYSNQPQHF.